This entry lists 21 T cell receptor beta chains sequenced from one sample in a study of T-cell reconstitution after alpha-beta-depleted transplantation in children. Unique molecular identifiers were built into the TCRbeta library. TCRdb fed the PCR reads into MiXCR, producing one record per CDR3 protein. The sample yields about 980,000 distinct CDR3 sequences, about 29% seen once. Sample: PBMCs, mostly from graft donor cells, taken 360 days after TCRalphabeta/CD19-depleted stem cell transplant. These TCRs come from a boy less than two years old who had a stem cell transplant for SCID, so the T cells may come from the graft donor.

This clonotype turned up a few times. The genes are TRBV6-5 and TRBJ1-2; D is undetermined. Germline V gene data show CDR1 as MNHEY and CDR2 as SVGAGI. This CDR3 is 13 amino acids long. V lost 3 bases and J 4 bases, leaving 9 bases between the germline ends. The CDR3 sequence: CASSYGQLYGYTF. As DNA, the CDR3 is TGTGCCAGCAGTTATGGGCAGCTCTATGGCTACACCTTC.

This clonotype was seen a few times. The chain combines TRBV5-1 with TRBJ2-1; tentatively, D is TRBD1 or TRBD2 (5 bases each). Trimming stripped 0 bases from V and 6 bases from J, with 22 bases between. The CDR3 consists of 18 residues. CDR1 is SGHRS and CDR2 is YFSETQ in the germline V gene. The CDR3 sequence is CASSLEARGAFSGNEQFF. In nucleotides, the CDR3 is TGCGCCAGCAGCTTGGAGGCGAGAGGGGCCTTTTCCGGCAATGAGCAGTTCTTC.

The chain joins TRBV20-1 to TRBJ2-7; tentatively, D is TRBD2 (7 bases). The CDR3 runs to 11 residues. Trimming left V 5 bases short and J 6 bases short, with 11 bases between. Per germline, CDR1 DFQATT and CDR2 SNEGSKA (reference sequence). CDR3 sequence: CSASAGAEQYF. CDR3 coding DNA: TGCAGTGCTTCTGCGGGGGCCGAGCAGTACTTC.

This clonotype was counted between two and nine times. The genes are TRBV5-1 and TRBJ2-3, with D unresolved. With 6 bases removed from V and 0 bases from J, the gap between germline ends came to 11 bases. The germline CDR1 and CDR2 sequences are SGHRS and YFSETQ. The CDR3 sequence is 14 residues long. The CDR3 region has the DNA TGCGCCAGCAAGTCCTCAATCAGCACAGATACGCAGTATTTT. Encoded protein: CASKSSISTDTQYF.

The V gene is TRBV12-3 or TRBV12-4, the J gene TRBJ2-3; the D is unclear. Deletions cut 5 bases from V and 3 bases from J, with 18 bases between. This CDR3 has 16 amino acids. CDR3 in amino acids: CASSDRTPRWTDTQYF. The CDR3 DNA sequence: TGTGCCAGCAGTGACCGGACGCCGCGCTGGACAGATACGCAGTATTTT.

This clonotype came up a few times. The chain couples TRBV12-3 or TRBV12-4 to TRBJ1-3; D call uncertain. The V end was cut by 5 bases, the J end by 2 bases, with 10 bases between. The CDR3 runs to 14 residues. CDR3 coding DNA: TGTGCCAGCAGTCCCGGGTTGCCTGGAAACACCATATATTTT. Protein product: CASSPGLPGNTIYF.

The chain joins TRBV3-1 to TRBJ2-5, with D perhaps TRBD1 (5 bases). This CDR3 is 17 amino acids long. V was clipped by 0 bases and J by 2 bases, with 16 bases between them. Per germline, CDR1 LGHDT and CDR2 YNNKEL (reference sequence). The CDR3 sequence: CASSQDIVRAGQETQYF. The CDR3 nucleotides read TGTGCCAGCAGCCAAGATATCGTCCGGGCAGGGCAAGAGACCCAGTACTTC.

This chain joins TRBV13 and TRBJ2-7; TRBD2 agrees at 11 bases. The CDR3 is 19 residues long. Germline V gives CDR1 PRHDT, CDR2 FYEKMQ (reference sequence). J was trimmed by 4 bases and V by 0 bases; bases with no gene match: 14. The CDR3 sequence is CASSLGGLSSGGPSYEQYF. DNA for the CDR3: TGTGCCAGCAGCTTAGGGGGTCTTTCTAGCGGGGGGCCCTCTTACGAGCAGTACTTC.

CDR3 nucleotide sequence: TGTGCCAGTGACTGGGTGGAGGGCTCCTACAATGAGCAGTTCTTC. Translating it yields CASDWVEGSYNEQFF. The chain has TRBV7-2 and TRBJ2-1; possible D gene TRBD2, 6 bases. The V end was cut by 9 bases, the J end by 0 bases, with 15 bases between. Germline assignment: CDR1 SGHTA and CDR2 FQGNSA. The CDR3 loop spans 15 amino acids.

As DNA, the CDR3 is TGTGCCAGCAGTTATTATGGGTCTGGGACGACAGGATTGAACACTGAAGCTTTCTTT. Protein: CASSYYGSGTTGLNTEAFF. The rearrangement joins TRBV6-5 to TRBJ1-1; D possibly corresponds to TRBD1 (6 bases). CDR1 and CDR2 (germline): MNHEY, SVGAGI. The CDR3 is made up of 19 amino acids. Trimming pared 3 bases from V and 0 bases from J, leaving 23 bases between.

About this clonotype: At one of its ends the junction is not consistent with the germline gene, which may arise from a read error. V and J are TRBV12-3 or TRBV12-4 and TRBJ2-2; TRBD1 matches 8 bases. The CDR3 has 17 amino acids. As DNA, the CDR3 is TGTACCAGCTGCACAAAAGCAGGGGGCAAGGACACCGGGGAGCTGTTTTTT. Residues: CTSCTKAGGKDTGELFF.

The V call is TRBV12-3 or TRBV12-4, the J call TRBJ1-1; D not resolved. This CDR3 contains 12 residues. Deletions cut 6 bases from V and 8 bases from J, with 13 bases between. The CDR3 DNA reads TGTGCCAGCAGCCGAGGAAAGGGAGAAGCTTTCTTT. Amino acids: CASSRGKGEAFF.

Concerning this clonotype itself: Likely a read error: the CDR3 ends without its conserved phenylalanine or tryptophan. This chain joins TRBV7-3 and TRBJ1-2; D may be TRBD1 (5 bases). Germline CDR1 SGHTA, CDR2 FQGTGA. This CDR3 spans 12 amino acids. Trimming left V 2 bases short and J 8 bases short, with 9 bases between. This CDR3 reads CASSLEGQGYTC. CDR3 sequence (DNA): TGTGCCAGCAGCTTAGAGGGGCAGGGCTACACCTGC.

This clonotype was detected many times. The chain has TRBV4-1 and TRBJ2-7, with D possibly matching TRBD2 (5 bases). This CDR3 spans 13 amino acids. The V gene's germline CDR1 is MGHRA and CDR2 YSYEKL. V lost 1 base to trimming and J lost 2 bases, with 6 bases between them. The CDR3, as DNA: TGCGCCAGCAGCCAAGGGGGAGCCTACGAGCAGTACTTC. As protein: CASSQGGAYEQYF.

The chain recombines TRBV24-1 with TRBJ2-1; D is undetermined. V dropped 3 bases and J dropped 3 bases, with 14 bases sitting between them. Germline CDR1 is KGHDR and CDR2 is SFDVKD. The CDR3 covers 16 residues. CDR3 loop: CATSDIGLGFYNEQFF. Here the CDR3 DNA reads TGTGCCACCAGTGATATTGGGCTGGGGTTCTACAATGAGCAGTTCTTC.

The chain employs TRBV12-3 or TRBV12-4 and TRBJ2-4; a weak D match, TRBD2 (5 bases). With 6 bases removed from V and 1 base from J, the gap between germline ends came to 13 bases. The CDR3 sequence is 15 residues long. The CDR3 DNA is TGTGCCAGCAGCCACTGGACTGTTGCCAAAAACATTCAGTACTTC. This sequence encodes CASSHWTVAKNIQYF.

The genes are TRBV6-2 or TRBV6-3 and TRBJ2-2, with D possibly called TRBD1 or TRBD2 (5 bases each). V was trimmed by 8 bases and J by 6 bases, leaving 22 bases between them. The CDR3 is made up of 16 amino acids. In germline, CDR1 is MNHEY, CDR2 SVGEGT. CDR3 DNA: TGTGCCAGCGTCAGCCCGGACTCGCTGGGGGCCGGGGAGCTGTTTTTT. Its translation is CASVSPDSLGAGELFF.

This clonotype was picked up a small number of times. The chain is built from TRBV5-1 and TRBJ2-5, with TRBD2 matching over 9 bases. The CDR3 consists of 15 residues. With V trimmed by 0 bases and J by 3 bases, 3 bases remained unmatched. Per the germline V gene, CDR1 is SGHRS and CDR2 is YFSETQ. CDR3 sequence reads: CASSLAPSGEETQYF. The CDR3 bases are TGCGCCAGCAGCTTGGCACCTAGCGGGGAAGAGACCCAGTACTTC.

CDR3 loop: CASSLAQGGEQFF. The DNA for the CDR3 is TGCGCCAGCAGCTTGGCCCAAGGTGGTGAGCAGTTCTTC. The genes are TRBV5-1 and TRBJ2-1; D ambiguous. V was shortened by 0 bases and J by 9 bases, with 10 bases between the two germline ends. The germline CDR1 and CDR2 sequences are SGHRS and YFSETQ. This CDR3 is 13 amino acids long.

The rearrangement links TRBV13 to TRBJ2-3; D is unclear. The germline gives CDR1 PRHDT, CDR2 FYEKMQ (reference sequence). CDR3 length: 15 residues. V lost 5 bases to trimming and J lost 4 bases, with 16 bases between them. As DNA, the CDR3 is TGTGCCAGCAGCCCCAACCAGGTCCCGCCAGATACGCAGTATTTT. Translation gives CASSPNQVPPDTQYF. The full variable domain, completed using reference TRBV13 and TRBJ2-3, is AAGVIQSPRHLIKEKRETATLKCYPIPRHDTVYWYQQGPGQDPQFLISFYEKMQSDKGSIPDRFSAQQFSDYHSELNMSSLELGDSALYFCASSPNQVPPDTQYFGPGTRLTVL.

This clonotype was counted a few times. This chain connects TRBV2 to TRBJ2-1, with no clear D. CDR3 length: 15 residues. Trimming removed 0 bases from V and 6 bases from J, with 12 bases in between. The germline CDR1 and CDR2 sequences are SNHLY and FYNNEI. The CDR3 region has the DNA TGTGCCAGCAGTGAAGCGCTTCGGGCAGCCAATGAGCAGTTCTTC. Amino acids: CASSEALRAANEQFF.